Below, 22 T cell receptor beta chains from the same sample are listed, as sequenced in a study of cytomegalovirus exposure and HLA in healthy donors. The PCR was carried out with 60 Vbeta primers and 13 Jbeta primers. Method: immunoSEQ multiplex PCR; TCRdb's copy keeps in-frame clones and lacks some. The sample yields over 65,000 clones, of which the top ten take up about 5%. Sequenced material: PBMCs. Every receptor here comes from a man in his thirties or forties in good health and CMV-seronegative.

V and J are TRBV7-9 and TRBJ2-5; perhaps TRBD2 as D (5 bases). CDR3 length equals 14 residues. The V gene lost 3 bases and the J gene lost 1 base, with 9 bases spanning the gap. Germline loops: CDR1 SEHNR, CDR2 FQNEAQ (reference sequence). The CDR3 spells CASSFTSIQETQYF. The CDR3 region has the DNA TGTGCCAGCAGCTTTACTAGTATCCAAGAGACCCAGTACTTC. The full variable domain, with the rest looked up from reference TRBV7-9 and TRBJ2-5, is DTGVSQNPRHKITKRGQNVTFRCDPISEHNRLYWYRQTLGQGPEFLTYFQNEAQLEKSRLLSDRFSAERPKGSFSTLEIQRTEQGDSAMYLCASSFTSIQETQYFGPGTRLLVL.

The chain employs TRBV5-5 and TRBJ1-6; TRBD1 is a possible D gene (5 bases). This CDR3 is built from 14 residues. Trimming took 4 bases from V and 10 from J, leaving 15 bases between them. The V gene's germline CDR1 is SGHKS and CDR2 YYEKEE (reference sequence). CDR3 nucleotide sequence: TGTGCCAGCAGCGCGCAGGGATTCAGATCACCCCTCCACTTT. Encoded protein: CASSAQGFRSPLHF.

The rearrangement links TRBV5-1 to TRBJ1-6; 10 bases map to TRBD1. The germline V gene has CDR1 SGHRS and CDR2 YFSETQ. The ends lost 3 bases at V and 4 bases at J; junction bases unmatched: 1. This CDR3 is built from 15 residues. The CDR3 DNA reads as TGCGCCAGCAGCTCGGGACAGGGGTATAATTCACCCCTCCACTTT. Residues: CASSSGQGYNSPLHF.

The chain links TRBV27 to TRBJ1-1; 8 positions match TRBD1. Germline V gene data show CDR1 as MNHEY and CDR2 as SMNVEV (reference sequence). CDR3 length: 15 residues. DNA for the CDR3: TGTCCACGCACTCCGACAGGGGCCAAGAACACTGAAGCTTTCTTT. Translated, it gives CPRTPTGAKNTEAFF.

The V and J genes are TRBV7-2 and TRBJ1-2, with D possibly matching TRBD1 (5 bases). V was clipped by 2 bases and J by 4 bases, with 20 bases between them. Germline V gene sequence: CDR1 SGHTA, CDR2 FQGNSA. CDR3 length: 17 amino acids. The CDR3 protein is CASSLNSAVKGAYGYTF. The CDR3 coding sequence is TGTGCCAGCAGCTTAAATTCTGCGGTAAAAGGGGCCTATGGCTACACCTTC.

The gene calls are TRBV19 and TRBJ1-2, with a possible D match to TRBD1 (6 bases). With 5 bases removed from V and 4 bases from J, the gap between germline ends came to 14 bases. The CDR3 is 14 amino acids. Germline V gene lookup returns CDR1 LNHDA and CDR2 SQIVND (reference sequence). Here the CDR3 reads CASSQGPGPYGYTF. CDR3 nucleotides: TGTGCCAGTAGTCAGGGGCCCGGACCCTATGGCTACACCTTC. Based on the CDR3 plus reference TRBV19 and TRBJ1-2, the full variable domain is DGGITQSPKYLFRKEGQNVTLSCEQNLNHDAMYWYRQDPGQGLRLIYYSQIVNDFQKGDIAEGYSVSREKKESFPLTVTSAQKNPTAFYLCASSQGPGPYGYTFGSGTRLTVV.

This chain joins TRBV5-3 and TRBJ1-3; D not certain. TRBV5-3 is an ORF, with its function uncertain. Trimming stripped 2 bases from V and 4 bases from J, with 10 bases between. The CDR3 length is 14 residues. The DNA for the CDR3 is TGTGCCAGAAGCTTACGGGAGACGGGAAACACCATATATTTT. Encoded protein: CARSLRETGNTIYF.

V gene TRBV9 combines with J gene TRBJ2-3, with a tentative D call TRBD2 (6 bases). Trimming cost V 4 bases and J 5 bases, with 17 bases left between them. CDR1 is SGDLS and CDR2 is YYNGEE in the germline V gene. The CDR3 consists of 15 residues. CDR3 nucleotide sequence: TGTGCCAGCAGCTTTTCCGGGACTGGATTAGATACGCAGTATTTT. This codes for CASSFSGTGLDTQYF.

The chain is built from TRBV5-4 and TRBJ2-7; 7 bases map to TRBD1. This CDR3 has 13 residues. The trim removed 4 bases at V and 2 bases at J, leaving 3 bases unmatched. Looked up from germline, CDR1 is SGHNT and CDR2 is YYREEE (reference sequence). The CDR3 loop reads CASSGDSAYEQYF. Written as DNA, the CDR3 is TGTGCCAGCAGCGGGGACAGCGCCTACGAGCAGTACTTC. Drawing the rest from reference TRBV5-4 and TRBJ2-7, the complete variable domain is ETGVTQSPTHLIKTRGQQVTLRCSSQSGHNTVSWYQQALGQGPQFIFQYYREEENGRGNFPPRFSGLQFPNYSSELNVNALELDDSALYLCASSGDSAYEQYFGPGTRLTVT.

The rearrangement uses TRBV19 and TRBJ1-1; the D gene is possibly TRBD1 (6 bases). This CDR3 contains 16 residues. Germline V lookup: CDR1 LNHDA, CDR2 SQIVND (reference sequence). The V end lost 4 bases, the J end lost 1 base, and 16 bases lay between the germline ends. The CDR3 DNA reads as TGTGCCAGTAGTACGTGGACCAGGGGCAGGAACACTGAAGCTTTCTTT. Protein sequence: CASSTWTRGRNTEAFF.

The chain joins TRBV4-2 to TRBJ2-7, with TRBD2 identical over 8 bases. CDR1 is LGHNA and CDR2 is YNFKEQ in the germline V gene. The V gene end was trimmed by 0 bases and the J gene end by 2 bases; junction bases not matched to a gene: 3. The CDR3 sequence is 15 residues long. DNA of the CDR3: TGTGCCAGCAGCCAAGAAAAAGCGGGGGCCTACGAGCAGTACTTC. This translates into CASSQEKAGAYEQYF.

The chain combines TRBV6-1 with TRBJ2-3; D is perhaps TRBD1 (6 bases). The CDR3 length is 13 residues. Germline V gene data show CDR1 as MNHNS and CDR2 as SASEGT. V was shortened by 8 bases and J by 5 bases, with 14 bases between the two germline ends. The CDR3 is CASRRDKQDTQYF. The CDR3 DNA sequence: TGTGCCAGCCGCAGGGACAAGCAAGATACGCAGTATTTT.

V gene TRBV29-1 combines with J gene TRBJ2-7; tentative D call: TRBD2 (5 bases). This CDR3 has 12 residues. V was trimmed by 5 bases and J by 0 bases, leaving 8 bases between them. Germline lookup yields CDR1 SQVTM and CDR2 ANQGSEA. The DNA for the CDR3 is TGCAGCGTTCTCGCGGGCTCCTACGAGCAGTACTTC. It is translated as CSVLAGSYEQYF.

The chain's CDR3 is CAFRKDTFYEQYF. CDR3 nucleotide sequence: TGTGCCTTCCGGAAGGACACTTTCTACGAGCAGTACTTC. The gene calls are TRBV30 and TRBJ2-7; the D gene is possibly TRBD1 (5 bases). Trimming stripped 7 bases from V and 3 bases from J, with 16 bases between. The germline V gene has CDR1 GTSNPN and CDR2 SVGIG (reference sequence). The CDR3 sequence is 13 residues long.

The rearrangement joins TRBV6-5 to TRBJ2-7; 7 nucleotides align to TRBD2. The V gene end was trimmed by 6 bases and the J gene end by 3 bases; junction bases not matched to a gene: 8. Germline-derived CDR1 and CDR2 are MNHEY and SVGAGI. CDR3 length equals 14 residues. The CDR3 spells CASRPSPGGYEQYF. The CDR3 DNA follows: TGTGCCAGCAGGCCCTCTCCGGGGGGCTACGAGCAGTACTTC.

This rearrangement joins TRBV5-1 to TRBJ1-2; 8 nucleotides agree with TRBD1. The CDR3 extends over 14 amino acids. J lost 7 bases, V lost 4 bases, and 9 bases had no gene match. Germline CDR1 and CDR2: SGHRS and YFSETQ. The CDR3 nucleotides read TGCGCCAGCAGCCCCGGACAGGGAGTTAGTGGCTACACCTTC. Its protein is CASSPGQGVSGYTF.

The chain carries TRBV7-8 and TRBJ2-7; TRBD1 matches 11 bases. Losses at the gene ends were 5 bases for V and 3 bases for J; bases not matched to a gene: 12. The germline V gene has CDR1 SGHVS and CDR2 FQNEAQ. CDR3 size: 17 residues. CDR3 residues: CASSTGDRGNLIYEQYF. The CDR3 region has the DNA TGTGCCAGCAGCACGGGGGACAGGGGGAACCTTATCTACGAGCAGTACTTC.

The chain recombines TRBV11-2 with TRBJ1-2; the match to TRBD1 covers 7 bases. Germline V CDR1 and CDR2: SGHAT, FQNNGV. This CDR3 is 14 amino acids long. V lost 3 bases, J lost 4 bases, and 5 bases stayed unmatched. CDR3: CASSLRGLGYGYTF. As DNA, the CDR3 is TGTGCCAGCAGCTTGAGGGGGCTGGGCTATGGCTACACCTTC.

V gene TRBV4-3 combines with J gene TRBJ2-6; D is possibly TRBD2 (5 bases). Germline CDR1 LGHNA, CDR2 YSLEER. The CDR3 is 18 amino acids. V lost 0 bases to trimming and J lost 2 bases, with 14 bases between them. The CDR3 nucleotides read TGCGCCAGCAGCCAAGAAAGCTCGGGGTGGACTGGGGCCAACGTCCTGACTTTC. Translation gives CASSQESSGWTGANVLTF.

This chain uses TRBV15 with TRBJ1-1, with D tentatively TRBD1 (5 bases). The germline gives CDR1 LNHNV, CDR2 YYDKDF (reference sequence). With 4 bases removed from V and 1 base from J, the gap between germline ends came to 10 bases. This CDR3 has 14 amino acids. CDR3 protein: CATSIGGENTEAFF. The CDR3 bases are TGTGCCACCAGCATCGGAGGGGAGAACACTGAAGCTTTCTTT.

The chain joins TRBV27 to TRBJ2-1; D unclear. Germline values: CDR1 MNHEY, CDR2 SMNVEV (reference sequence). Trimming removed 7 bases from V and 1 base from J, with 14 bases in between. This CDR3 contains 15 residues. The CDR3 DNA reads TGTGCCAGCACGGAACGACACCTTTCCTACAATGAGCAGTTCTTC. This sequence encodes CASTERHLSYNEQFF.

V and J are TRBV20-1 and TRBJ1-1; no clear D. V shed 7 bases and J shed 1 base, with 7 bases lying between them. The CDR3 sequence is 11 residues long. CDR1 DFQATT and CDR2 SNEGSKA come from the germline V gene (reference sequence). CDR3 region: CSEQANTEAFF. Written as DNA, the CDR3 is TGCAGTGAGCAGGCGAACACTGAAGCTTTCTTT.